The 14 T cell receptor beta chains in this list originate from one sample, sequenced in a study of regulatory T cells in long-lasting Graves disease. Time point meaning: persistent/refractory GD, antithyroid drugs over 5 years with positive TRAb. The authors made the TCR library using RNA they extracted from PBMCs. Library construction for TCR beta used iRepertoire HTBI primers and Arm-PCR of CDR3 regions. TCRdb re-analysed the multiplex PCR reads in MiXCR, keeping a single row per CDR3 protein. The repertoire holds 300,000 to 500,000 distinct CDR3 sequences, with 20% as singletons. The source material was peripheral blood mononuclear cells (PBMCs), sampled when the disease was refractory, from a patient treated with antithyroid drugs. Receptors originate from a female donor with Graves disease.

This clonotype has ten or more counts. The chain recombines TRBV9 with TRBJ2-5; 13 bases are shared with TRBD2. This CDR3 contains 15 residues. Losses at the gene ends were 3 bases for V and 3 bases for J; bases not matched to a gene: 2. Germline loops: CDR1 SGDLS, CDR2 YYNGEE. The DNA for the CDR3 is TGTGCCAGCAGCGGAGGACTAGCGGGAGAAGAGACCCAGTACTTC. Translating gives CASSGGLAGEETQYF. Complete variable domain (other parts from reference TRBV9 and TRBJ2-5): DSGVTQTPKHLITATGQRVTLRCSPRSGDLSVYWYQQSLDQGLQFLIQYYNGEERAKGNILERFSAQQFPDLHSELNLSSLELGDSALYFCASSGGLAGEETQYFGPGTRLLVL.

V and J are TRBV5-1 and TRBJ2-2, with D unresolved. V lost 4 bases to trimming and J lost 1 base, with 14 bases between them. This CDR3 has 16 amino acids. Germline V CDR1 and CDR2: SGHRS, YFSETQ. The CDR3 sequence is CASSPYGIKNTGELFF. The CDR3 nucleotides are TGCGCCAGCAGCCCATACGGCATAAAGAACACCGGGGAGCTGTTTTTT.

This clonotype has a handful of counts. The chain is built from TRBV9 and TRBJ2-5, with D maybe TRBD1 (5 bases). Germline CDR1 reads SGDLS; CDR2 reads YYNGEE. V gave up 0 bases and J gave up 2 bases, with 11 bases separating them. There are 15 residues in the CDR3. CDR3 in amino acids: CASSVGAGRQETQYF. Written as DNA, the CDR3 is TGTGCCAGCAGCGTAGGGGCAGGGCGTCAAGAGACCCAGTACTTC.

This clonotype was seen more than once but under ten times. The chain couples TRBV5-1 to TRBJ2-2; D is possibly TRBD2 (5 bases). The V end lost 3 bases, the J end lost 6 bases, and 12 bases lay between the germline ends. The CDR3 runs 14 residues. Germline lookup yields CDR1 SGHRS and CDR2 YFSETQ. The CDR3 is CASSYEGTAGELFF. CDR3 DNA sequence: TGCGCCAGCAGCTATGAGGGAACGGCCGGGGAGCTGTTTTTT.

This clonotype has a count of ten or more. This sequence joins TRBV19 and TRBJ1-1, with unresolved D. The CDR3 contains 14 residues. CDR1 LNHDA and CDR2 SQIVND come from the germline V gene (reference sequence). With 2 bases removed from V and 7 bases from J, the gap between germline ends came to 14 bases. CDR3: CASSITVVGGEAFF. As DNA, the CDR3 is TGTGCCAGTAGTATAACGGTCGTAGGAGGTGAAGCTTTCTTT. Full variable domain (rest looked up from reference TRBV19 and TRBJ1-1): DGGITQSPKYLFRKEGQNVTLSCEQNLNHDAMYWYRQDPGQGLRLIYYSQIVNDFQKGDIAEGYSVSREKKESFPLTVTSAQKNPTAFYLCASSITVVGGEAFFGQGTRLTVV.

The genes are TRBV4-1 and TRBJ1-5; no reliable D call. The CDR3 has 14 residues. Germline CDR1 MGHRA, CDR2 YSYEKL. V lost 0 bases, J lost 1 base, and 4 bases lay in between. Here the CDR3 DNA reads TGCGCCAGCAGCCAAGATTTAAGCAATCAGCCCCAGCATTTT. This translates into CASSQDLSNQPQHF.

This clonotype occurred many times. The chain combines TRBV7-9 with TRBJ2-5; tentatively, D is TRBD1 (7 bases). V was clipped by 5 bases and J by 0 bases, with 10 bases between them. The germline gives CDR1 SEHNR, CDR2 FQNEAQ (reference sequence). This CDR3 comprises 14 residues. CDR3 amino acids: CASSAGQYQETQYF. CDR3 in DNA: TGTGCCAGCAGCGCGGGACAGTACCAAGAGACCCAGTACTTC.

This rearrangement joins TRBV29-1 to TRBJ1-2; TRBD1 matches at 9 bases. Trimming removed 7 bases from V and 12 bases from J; junction bases left unmatched: 9. From germline, CDR1 is SQVTM and CDR2 ANQGSEA. This CDR3 has 11 residues. CDR3 DNA: TGCAGCGCCCGGGACAGGGAAGGCCACACCTTC. The encoded protein is CSARDREGHTF.

This clonotype was counted many times. J is TRBJ1-1 and V is TRBV11-2; a weak D match, TRBD1 (5 bases). CDR3 size: 14 residues. CDR1 SGHAT and CDR2 FQNNGV come from the germline V gene. The germline V and J ends were trimmed by 1 base and 10 bases, with 16 bases remaining between them. The CDR3 DNA sequence: TGTGCCAGCAGCTTAGGGACGCGCTCGGGGGGAGCTTTCTTT. Translation gives CASSLGTRSGGAFF.

This clonotype was picked up many times. This chain joins TRBV12-5 and TRBJ2-7; D is possibly TRBD2 (5 bases). Germline CDR1 and CDR2: LGHNT and FRNRAP. Trimming pared 4 bases from V and 3 bases from J, leaving 19 bases between. The CDR3 loop spans 16 amino acids. In DNA, the CDR3 is TGTGCTAGTGGTTCCCCCCCCACGGGAAACTACTACGAGCAGTACTTC. Amino acids: CASGSPPTGNYYEQYF. The whole variable domain, filled in from reference TRBV12-5 and TRBJ2-7, reads DARVTQTPRHKVTEMGQEVTMRCQPILGHNTVFWYRQTMMQGLELLAYFRNRAPLDDSGMPKDRFSAEMPDATLATLKIQPSEPRDSAVYFCASGSPPTGNYYEQYFGPGTRLTVT.

This clonotype was seen many times. In DNA, the CDR3 is TGTGCCAGCAGTACAGACAGAACGGGTGTGGATGGCTACACCTTC. Amino acid sequence: CASSTDRTGVDGYTF. The gene calls are TRBV12-3 or TRBV12-4 and TRBJ1-2; weak D call: TRBD1 (5 bases). This CDR3 contains 15 residues. The V end lost 5 bases, the J end lost 6 bases, and 19 bases lay between the germline ends.

J is TRBJ2-2 and V is TRBV9; D could derive from TRBD1 or TRBD2 (5 bases each). Trimming shortened V by 2 bases and J by 3 bases, and 11 bases separated the two germline ends. The CDR3 covers 15 residues. Looked up from germline, CDR1 is SGDLS and CDR2 is YYNGEE. The CDR3 region is CASSVDGADTGELFF. The CDR3 region has the DNA TGTGCCAGCAGCGTCGACGGGGCCGACACCGGGGAGCTGTTTTTT.

This clonotype has ten or more counts. The V call is TRBV28, the J call TRBJ2-7; D not certain. Trimming shortened V by 7 bases and J by 6 bases, and 22 bases separated the two germline ends. Germline V gene sequence: CDR1 MDHEN, CDR2 SYDVKM. The length of the CDR3 is 15 residues. CDR3 region: CASTPSRPIGSEQYF. The CDR3 nucleotides are TGTGCCAGCACCCCCTCCCGGCCCATTGGTTCCGAGCAGTACTTC.

There are many counts of this clonotype. V gene TRBV27 combines with J gene TRBJ2-7; 13 bases fit TRBD2. The trim removed 10 bases at V and 5 bases at J, leaving 5 bases unmatched. Germline CDR1 reads MNHEY; CDR2 reads SMNVEV (reference sequence). The CDR3 spans 13 residues. The CDR3 loop is CATRTSGSHEQYF. The CDR3 DNA is TGTGCCACCAGGACTAGCGGGAGCCACGAGCAGTACTTC.